The 13 T cell receptor beta chains given below trace back to one sample, sequenced in a study of T cells in Graves' hyperthyroidism and ophthalmopathy. TCR beta CDR3 region amplification was performed from RNA transcripts. HTBI primers drove first-round RT-PCR of the TCR CDR3. TCRdb reprocessed the multiplex PCR reads with MiXCR, giving one entry per CDR3 protein. Among about 290,000 distinct CDR3 sequences, 13% were seen once, and the ten largest hold 7.8%. Sequencing was carried out using blood. The receptors stem from a woman in her 30s with Graves' hyperthyroidism that later progressed to Graves' ophthalmopathy.

In its sample, this clonotype was seen a few times. This could be a read error, since a much larger clone is one nucleotide away. This chain joins TRBV3-1 and TRBJ2-1, with 8 bases identical to TRBD2. The CDR3 length is 15 residues. Germline V gives CDR1 LGHDT, CDR2 YNNKEL (reference sequence). In DNA, the CDR3 is TGTGCCAGCAGCGAAAGCGGGAGTTGGTACAATGAGCAGCTCTTC. Its translation: CASSESGSWYNEQLF.

This clonotype showed up many times. The chain carries TRBV6-1 and TRBJ1-5; 8 bases line up with TRBD1. This CDR3 contains 16 residues. The germline V gene has CDR1 MNHNS and CDR2 SASEGT. V shed 6 bases and J 1 base; nucleotides not matched to a gene: 8. CDR3: CASRQGGLGSNQPQHF. The CDR3 DNA follows: TGTGCCAGCAGACAGGGGGGGCTCGGCAGCAATCAGCCCCAGCATTTT.

This clonotype was seen ten or more times. The rearrangement links TRBV4-3 to TRBJ2-1; 8 bases map to TRBD2. CDR1 and CDR2 from the germline V gene are LGHNA and YSLEER. V dropped 5 bases and J dropped 9; count of bases not matched to a gene: 12. The CDR3 is 15 amino acids. DNA of the CDR3: TGCGCCAGCAGCTCAGTGGGGACTAGTCACAGTGAGCAGTTCTTC. Its translation: CASSSVGTSHSEQFF.

This clonotype was observed a handful of times. This chain uses TRBV20-1 with TRBJ2-5; TRBD2 agrees at 9 bases. Trimming at V came to 0 bases and at J to 5 bases, leaving 10 bases not matched to a gene. This CDR3 is 16 amino acids long. The germline CDR1 and CDR2 sequences are DFQATT and SNEGSKA (reference sequence). CDR3 protein: CSARDRWREGPETQYF. The CDR3, as DNA: TGCAGTGCTAGAGATCGCTGGCGGGAGGGCCCGGAGACCCAGTACTTC.

This clonotype was counted ten times or more. The J gene is TRBJ2-1, the V gene TRBV7-8, with 8 bases identical to TRBD2. Germline V gene data show CDR1 as SGHVS and CDR2 as FQNEAQ. The CDR3 extends over 17 amino acids. The junction had 6 bases not matched to a gene; V was cut back by 0 bases and J by 2 bases. The CDR3 here is CASSLALAGETYNEQFF. The CDR3 region has the DNA TGTGCCAGCAGCTTAGCCCTAGCGGGTGAGACCTACAATGAGCAGTTCTTC.

This clonotype was counted between two and nine times. V gene TRBV9 combines with J gene TRBJ2-2, with 12 bases aligning to TRBD2. The V and J ends lost 5 bases and 4 bases, in that order; junction bases with no gene match: 6. Germline CDR1 and CDR2: SGDLS and YYNGEE. CDR3 length: 16 amino acids. The CDR3 DNA reads as TGTGCCAGCAGGACTAGCGGGAGCGGAGGCACCGGGGAGCTGTTTTTT. This gives the protein CASRTSGSGGTGELFF.

This clonotype has a handful of counts. The chain uses TRBV15 and TRBJ1-5; D might be TRBD1 (6 bases). The germline V gene encodes CDR1 LNHNV and CDR2 YYDKDF (reference sequence). Trimming took off 0 bases at V and 4 bases at J, with 16 bases between the two ends. The CDR3 runs to 17 residues. The CDR3 region has the DNA TGTGCCACCAGCAGAGATAACAGGGCCTCGGGTAATCAGCCCCAGCATTTT. Its protein is CATSRDNRASGNQPQHF.

This clonotype was detected ten times or more. The chain carries TRBV18 and TRBJ1-6, with D perhaps TRBD1 (6 bases). V lost 1 base and J lost 6, with 10 bases in between. The CDR3 contains 15 residues. Germline values: CDR1 KGHSH, CDR2 LQKENI. The CDR3 loop is CASSPHRDGNSPLHF. Here the CDR3 DNA reads TGTGCCAGCTCACCACACAGGGACGGTAATTCACCCCTCCACTTT.

For this clonotype: The junction shows a germline mismatch at one end, possibly a read error. CDR3 bases: TGTGCCAGCAGCCCCGGGACGGGCAAAGACATTCAGTACTTC. Protein product: CASSPGTGKDIQYF. The chain links TRBV7-9 to TRBJ2-4, with D perhaps TRBD1 or TRBD2 (5 bases each). The CDR3 is 14 residues long. From germline, CDR1 is SEHNR and CDR2 FQNEAQ (reference sequence).

This clonotype was seen many times. The chain couples TRBV20-1 to TRBJ2-5; a possible D gene is TRBD2 (6 bases). The V end was cut by 5 bases, the J end by 3 bases, with 7 bases between. Germline V lookup: CDR1 DFQATT, CDR2 SNEGSKA (reference sequence). The CDR3 is 11 amino acids. The CDR3 loop is CSARGEETQYF. The DNA of the CDR3 is TGCAGTGCTCGCGGGGAAGAGACCCAGTACTTC.

This chain connects TRBV2 to TRBJ2-7; 14 bases fit TRBD2. The CDR3 covers 17 residues. J lost 4 bases, V lost 5 bases, and 10 bases had no gene match. From germline, CDR1 is SNHLY and CDR2 FYNNEI. CDR3 DNA sequence: TGTGCCAGCAGTCCCCGGACTAGCGGGAGGAGGGGGTACGAGCAGTACTTC. It encodes CASSPRTSGRRGYEQYF.

Ten or more counts support this clonotype. The chain couples TRBV5-1 to TRBJ1-4; D remains unclear. Germline V gives CDR1 SGHRS, CDR2 YFSETQ. Trimming left V 0 bases short and J 6 bases short, with 9 bases between. The CDR3 contains 14 residues. CDR3 DNA: TGCGCCAGCAGCTTGGACACTCTTGATGAAAAACTGTTTTTT. It is translated as CASSLDTLDEKLFF.

With respect to this clonotype: A much larger clone lies one base from this, so it may be a read error. The chain has TRBV30 and TRBJ2-3; a weak D match, TRBD1 (5 bases). Germline assignment: CDR1 GTSNPN and CDR2 SVGIG (reference sequence). CDR3 length: 12 amino acids. The CDR3 is CAWSPQTDTRYF. The CDR3, as DNA: TGTGCCTGGAGTCCGCAGACAGATACGCGGTATTTT.